The 21 T cell receptor beta chains presented below share a single source sample, sequenced in a study of T cells in Graves' hyperthyroidism and ophthalmopathy. Regions amplified from RNA transcripts were the TCR beta CDR3 regions. HTBI primers were the set used in a first-round RT-PCR of the TCR CDR3. In TCRdb, the multiplex PCR reads were re-called with MiXCR into one record per CDR3 protein. The sample carries about 55,000 distinct CDR3 sequences, 53% recorded once. Material: blood. These receptors were collected from a woman in her sixties or seventies with Graves' ophthalmopathy.

This clonotype has only a few counts. V usage is TRBV7-9 and J usage is TRBJ2-6, with D unclear. The germline V gene has CDR1 SEHNR and CDR2 FQNEAQ (reference sequence). This CDR3 comprises 17 residues. V shed 4 bases and J shed 0 bases, with 13 bases lying between them. Here the CDR3 DNA reads TGTGCCAGCAGCTCCCCCGGGCCCAGCTCTGGGGCCAACGTCCTGACTTTC. It encodes CASSSPGPSSGANVLTF.

The V gene is TRBV7-2, the J gene TRBJ1-6, with D maybe TRBD1 (6 bases). V lost 6 bases to trimming and J lost 7 bases, with 13 bases between them. Germline values: CDR1 SGHTA, CDR2 FQGNSA. CDR3 size: 14 residues. In nucleotides, the CDR3 is TGTGCCAGCAGGCAAGGGGGGGAAAATTCACCCCTCCACTTT. It codes for CASRQGGENSPLHF.

The chain has TRBV10-3 and TRBJ1-2; 7 positions match TRBD1. V dropped 3 bases and J dropped 6; count of bases not matched to a gene: 4. The length of the CDR3 is 13 residues. Germline lookup yields CDR1 ENHRY and CDR2 SYGVKD. CDR3 DNA sequence: TGTGCCATCAGTGACCGAGGGACAGATGGCTACACCTTC. Protein product: CAISDRGTDGYTF.

This sequence joins TRBV20-1 and TRBJ1-2; TRBD1 might be the D (6 bases). The CDR3 has 11 amino acids. The germline CDR1 and CDR2 sequences are DFQATT and SNEGSKA (reference sequence). Trimming took 5 bases from V and 8 from J, leaving 12 bases between them. In DNA form, the CDR3 reads TGCAGTGCTGAAGAGGGGGTCGGCTACACCTTC. Encoded protein: CSAEEGVGYTF.

The chain is built from TRBV20-1 and TRBJ2-7; weak D call: TRBD2 (6 bases). V was cut by 3 bases and J by 4 bases, with 10 bases left in between. CDR1 DFQATT and CDR2 SNEGSKA come from the germline V gene (reference sequence). The CDR3 is made up of 12 amino acids. CDR3 in amino acids: CSARAGKYEQYF. For the CDR3, the DNA is TGCAGTGCTAGGGCGGGGAAATACGAGCAGTACTTC.

The CDR3 DNA follows: TGTGCCAGCAGCGTCGACAGGGGCCGCACAGATACGCAGTTCTTC. Residues: CASSVDRGRTDTQFF. This chain joins TRBV7-2 and TRBJ2-1, with 8 bases aligning to TRBD1. CDR3 length: 15 amino acids. J lost 12 bases, V lost 5 bases, and 15 bases had no gene match. Germline loops: CDR1 SGHTA, CDR2 FQGNSA.

This clonotype was found once. The rearrangement uses TRBV2 and TRBJ1-1; D is unresolved. The CDR3 totals 13 residues. The V end lost 4 bases, the J end lost 9 bases, and 15 bases lay between the germline ends. Germline values: CDR1 SNHLY, CDR2 FYNNEI. The CDR3 spells CASSVRGRDQAFF. Here the CDR3 DNA reads TGTGCCAGCAGTGTTCGTGGCCGGGATCAAGCTTTCTTT. Based on the CDR3 plus reference TRBV2 and TRBJ1-1, the full variable domain is EPEVTQTPSHQVTQMGQEVILRCVPISNHLYFYWYRQILGQKVEFLVSFYNNEISEKSEIFDDQFSVERPDGSNFTLKIRSTKLEDSAMYFCASSVRGRDQAFFGQGTRLTVV.

The rearrangement joins TRBV20-1 to TRBJ1-2; D not resolved. There are 14 residues in the CDR3. The V end was cut by 1 base, the J end by 5 bases, with 14 bases between. The germline gives CDR1 DFQATT, CDR2 SNEGSKA (reference sequence). For the CDR3, the DNA is TGCAGTGCTAGAGTGAACTCTGCGCAATATGGCTACACCTTC. Encoded protein: CSARVNSAQYGYTF.

This clonotype was found many times. In DNA, the CDR3 is TGTGCCAGCAGCCAAGATACCTCCGCCTACAATGAGCAGTTCTTC. Translated, it gives CASSQDTSAYNEQFF. V is TRBV3-1 and J is TRBJ2-1; D not certain. Trimming took 0 bases from V and 2 from J, leaving 8 bases between them. The CDR3 has 15 amino acids. Germline V gene sequence: CDR1 LGHDT, CDR2 YNNKEL (reference sequence).

A word on this clonotype: This CDR3 fails to terminate in the conserved phenylalanine or tryptophan, so it likely reflects a read error. The limits of the CDR3 on the DNA are not certain, so only TCRdb's listed CDR3 is given. The chain links TRBV6-5 to TRBJ2-6; the listed D gene, TRBD2, was not tested against the DNA. CDR1 is MNHEY and CDR2 is SVGAGI in the germline V gene. The CDR3 is 9 amino acids long, termini counted. The CDR3 region is CASIGASGK.

The chain joins TRBV5-1 to TRBJ2-2, with TRBD2 identical over 14 bases. V trimming: 3 bases; J trimming: 10 bases; junction bases outside the gene matches: 2. The CDR3 runs 14 residues. Germline CDR1 SGHRS, CDR2 YFSETQ. CDR3 in DNA: TGCGCCAGCAGCTCGACTAGCGGGAGGGAGGAGCTGTTTTTT. This codes for CASSSTSGREELFF.

The gene calls are TRBV7-3 and TRBJ2-7, with 8 bases matching TRBD2. This CDR3 has 13 residues. V shed 5 bases, J shed 4 bases, and the junction held 4 bases outside the gene matches. CDR1 and CDR2 from the germline V gene are SGHTA and FQGTGA. CDR3: CASSIPGGYEQYF. CDR3 DNA sequence: TGTGCCAGCAGCATACCGGGAGGGTACGAGCAGTACTTC.

The gene calls are TRBV2 and TRBJ2-7, with D maybe TRBD1 (5 bases). Trimming took off 8 bases at V and 6 bases at J, with 17 bases between the two ends. This CDR3 comprises 13 residues. Germline CDR1 reads SNHLY; CDR2 reads FYNNEI. The DNA for the CDR3 is TGTGCCAGCGTTGATCAGGGCAGGGCCGAGCAGTACTTC. Translated, it gives CASVDQGRAEQYF.

This clonotype was seen ten or more times. The chain has TRBV6-5 and TRBJ2-2; 7 nucleotides align to TRBD2. The J segment lost 1 base and the V segment lost 5 bases, leaving 7 bases of the junction unmatched. Germline V lookup: CDR1 MNHEY, CDR2 SVGAGI. The CDR3 totals 16 residues. The CDR3 coding sequence is TGTGCCAGCAGTACCCACAAGCGGGGGAACACCGGGGAGCTGTTTTTT. Amino acid sequence: CASSTHKRGNTGELFF.

In this sample, this clonotype turned up many times. The rearrangement links TRBV28 to TRBJ2-2; D unclear. The CDR3 is 13 amino acids. CDR1 and CDR2 from the germline V gene are MDHEN and SYDVKM. The V end lost 3 bases, the J end lost 6 bases, and 8 bases lay between the germline ends. The DNA for the CDR3 is TGTGCCAGCAGTTTCAAAGGACCCGGGGAGCTGTTTTTT. Amino acid sequence: CASSFKGPGELFF.

For this clonotype: Germline and junction disagree at one end, which may indicate a read error. This sequence joins TRBV7-8 and TRBJ1-1; perhaps TRBD1 as D (6 bases). In germline, CDR1 is SGHVS, CDR2 FQNEAQ. The CDR3 contains 16 residues. The CDR3 sequence: CTSTYPGRGQNTEAFF. CDR3 DNA: TGTACCAGCACCTACCCCGGAAGGGGACAGAACACTGAAGCTTTCTTT.

There are many counts of this clonotype. Since a much larger clone is just one base distant, this may be a read error. This rearrangement joins TRBV6-5 to TRBJ1-2, with unresolved D. Deletions cut 5 bases from V and 9 bases from J, with 13 bases between. CDR3 length: 12 amino acids. CDR1 is MNHEY, CDR2 SVGAGI, per germline. The CDR3 reads CASSLKVGSYTF. The DNA of the CDR3 is TGTGCCAGCAGTCTTAAAGTGGGGAGCTACACCTTC.

The genes are TRBV10-3 and TRBJ1-2, with D perhaps TRBD1 (5 bases). The CDR3 extends over 13 amino acids. V was shortened by 4 bases and J by 3 bases, with 9 bases between the two germline ends. Per the germline V gene, CDR1 is ENHRY and CDR2 is SYGVKD. The CDR3 DNA reads as TGTGCCATCAGTGGAAGACAGTACTATGGCTACACCTTC. This encodes CAISGRQYYGYTF.

This clonotype was seen repeatedly, ten times or more. V is TRBV7-7 and J is TRBJ2-1, with 10 positions matching TRBD2. Trimming removed 0 bases from V and 4 bases from J; junction bases left unmatched: 0. CDR3 length equals 15 residues. The germline V gene encodes CDR1 SSHAT and CDR2 FNYEAQ (reference sequence). CDR3 nucleotides: TGTGCCAGCAGCTTAGCACTAGCGGGGTACAATGAGCAGTTCTTC. This gives the protein CASSLALAGYNEQFF.

In the case of this clonotype: This may come from a read error, since a much larger clone is one base off. The V gene is TRBV6-5, the J gene TRBJ2-7; 9 bases map to TRBD2. V lost 6 bases to trimming and J lost 2 bases; unmatched junction nucleotides: 14. The CDR3 length is 17 residues. CDR1 MNHEY and CDR2 SVGAGI come from the germline V gene. CDR3 loop: CASRKQGGSGSAYEQYF. The DNA of the CDR3 is TGTGCCAGCAGGAAACAGGGAGGTAGCGGGAGCGCCTACGAGCAGTACTTC.

This clonotype was counted at least ten times. The V gene is TRBV20-1, the J gene TRBJ2-5, with D maybe TRBD1 (6 bases). The germline V gene encodes CDR1 DFQATT and CDR2 SNEGSKA (reference sequence). The V end lost 6 bases, the J end lost 1 base, and 12 bases lay between the germline ends. CDR3 length: 13 residues. The CDR3 DNA reads TGCAGTGCCCCTCTGGACAGCCAAGAGACCCAGTACTTC. This translates into CSAPLDSQETQYF.